These T cell receptor beta chains were read from a single sample in a study of T cell responses to AZD1222 COVID-19 vaccine. Produced via immunoSEQ multiplex PCR; TCRdb's table is partial and in-frame only. The table lists about 88,000 clones, around 92% of them singletons, with 5% to 5.5% in the top ten. Sample: peripheral blood, taken on day 0 of AZD1222 vaccination. These receptors all come from an adult in good health. CDR3s include the opening cysteine and the closing phenylalanine or tryptophan. A D gene is named only where the DNA matches it firmly. The size of a clone is reported for some rows only, either as once, few or many, or as a class for expanded clones.

CDR3,DNA,J,D,size,V
CASSEHDNEQFF,TGTGCCAGCAGTGAACACGACAATGAGCAGTTCTTC,TRBJ2-1,NA,NA,TRBV25-1
CATSDSGGWDEKLFF,TGTGCCACCAGTGATTCGGGGGGATGGGATGAAAAACTGTTTTTT,TRBJ1-4,NA,NA,TRBV24-1
CASSIRQGADTQYF,TGTGCCAGCAGCATTAGACAGGGGGCAGATACGCAGTATTTT,TRBJ2-3,TRBD1,NA,TRBV7-2
CASSPGQDTSNQPQHF,TGTGCCAGCTCACCAGGGCAGGACACTAGCAATCAGCCCCAGCATTTT,TRBJ1-5,NA,NA,TRBV18
CARSRSPSQGDDQPQHF,TGTGCCAGAAGCCGTTCGCCCTCCCAGGGCGACGATCAGCCCCAGCATTTT,TRBJ1-5,NA,once,TRBV5-3
CSVEEGGRSSYNEQFF,TGCAGCGTTGAAGAAGGCGGGAGGAGCTCCTACAATGAGCAGTTCTTC,TRBJ2-1,TRBD2,NA,TRBV29-1
CASLKGFGTDTQYF,TGTGCCAGCTTAAAGGGGTTCGGCACAGATACGCAGTATTTT,TRBJ2-3,NA,NA,TRBV27
CASRGVNQPQHF,TGTGCCAGCAGGGGGGTCAATCAGCCCCAGCATTTT,TRBJ1-5,NA,NA,TRBV2
CASSPRNQETQYF,TGTGCCAGCAGCCCGAGAAACCAAGAGACCCAGTACTTC,TRBJ2-5,NA,NA,TRBV5-8
CATSDLGSTDTQYF,TGTGCCACCAGTGATTTGGGTAGCACAGATACGCAGTATTTT,TRBJ2-3,NA,once,TRBV24-1
CASIPGLGADTQYF,TGTGCCAGCATCCCAGGACTGGGTGCAGATACGCAGTATTTT,TRBJ2-3,NA,NA,TRBV6-2/TRBV6-3
CASSEPPTGRELRF,TGTGCCAGCAGTGAACCCCCGACAGGACGGGAGCTACGCTTC,TRBJ2-7,NA,NA,TRBV25-1
CASSLVGVNEQYF,TGTGCCAGCAGCTTAGTAGGGGTCAACGAGCAGTACTTC,TRBJ2-7,NA,NA,TRBV7-9
CASRGVNSGNTIYF,TGTGCCAGCAGGGGGGTGAACTCTGGAAACACCATATATTTT,TRBJ1-3,NA,NA,TRBV2
CASSLIQGNSPLHF,TGCGCCAGCAGTTTGATTCAGGGTAATTCACCCCTCCACTTT,TRBJ1-6,NA,NA,TRBV5-1
CASSTRDLRGTQYF,TGTGCCAGCAGCACGCGGGACTTACGAGGGACCCAGTACTTC,TRBJ2-5,NA,NA,TRBV9
CSAPDWPGQFF,TGCAGTGCCCCGGACTGGCCCGGGCAGTTCTTC,TRBJ2-1,NA,NA,TRBV20-1
CASSPRSSEAFF,TGTGCCAGCTCACCGAGAAGTTCTGAAGCTTTCTTT,TRBJ1-1,NA,NA,TRBV18
CASSLSVNTGELFF,TGTGCCAGCAGTTTATCCGTCAACACCGGGGAGCTGTTTTTT,TRBJ2-2,NA,NA,TRBV27
CASSPRDGNQPQHF,TGTGCCAGCTCACCCAGGGACGGCAATCAGCCCCAGCATTTT,TRBJ1-5,NA,NA,TRBV18
CASSRDNNEKLFF,TGTGCCAGCTCACGGGATAATAATGAAAAACTGTTTTTT,TRBJ1-4,NA,once,TRBV18
CASSFQGGTEAFF,TGTGCCAGCAGCTTTCAGGGGGGCACTGAAGCTTTCTTT,TRBJ1-1,TRBD1,NA,TRBV7-9
CASSYPGVDEKLFF,TGCGCCAGCAGTTACCCAGGGGTAGATGAAAAACTGTTTTTT,TRBJ1-4,NA,NA,TRBV5-1
CASSSWTYEQYF,TGTGCCAGCAGTTCCTGGACCTACGAGCAGTACTTC,TRBJ2-7,NA,once,TRBV12-3/TRBV12-4
CASSQTGGQPQHF,TGTGCCAGCAGCCAAACAGGGGGTCAGCCCCAGCATTTT,TRBJ1-5,TRBD1,NA,TRBV14
CASSAGLVSYEQYF,TGTGCCAGCAGCGCCGGACTAGTAAGCTACGAGCAGTACTTC,TRBJ2-7,TRBD2,NA,TRBV7-8
CASSPEAGWAFNEQFF,TGTGCCAGCAGCCCAGAGGCGGGCTGGGCTTTCAATGAGCAGTTCTTC,TRBJ2-1,NA,NA,TRBV27
CASKGPGSPLHF,TGTGCCAGTAAGGGGCCTGGATCACCCCTCCACTTT,TRBJ1-6,NA,NA,TRBV19
CATSGRGYGYTF,TGTGCCACCTCGGGCAGGGGCTATGGCTACACCTTC,TRBJ1-2,NA,NA,TRBV24-1
CATSEPGQLGTGELFF,TGTGCCACCAGTGAACCCGGACAGTTGGGCACCGGGGAGCTGTTTTTT,TRBJ2-2,NA,NA,TRBV24-1
CASSNRGPQHF,TGTGCCAGCAGCAACCGAGGGCCCCAGCATTTT,TRBJ1-5,NA,once,TRBV7-8
CASSQEGWGTEAFF,TGTGCCAGCAGCCAAGAGGGGTGGGGGACTGAAGCTTTCTTT,TRBJ1-1,NA,NA,TRBV3-1/TRBV3-2
CASSLGNKFATNEKLFF,TGTGCCAGCAGCTTAGGGAATAAATTTGCAACTAATGAAAAACTGTTTTTT,TRBJ1-4,NA,NA,TRBV11-2